The TCR beta chain described here comes from a study of blood T cell repertoires in COVID-19. The repertoire was sequenced with immunoSEQ multiplex PCR; TCRdb's copy has only in-frame clones and lacks some. The data show fewer than 20,000 clones, around nine tenths seen once. The specimen sequenced was peripheral blood. This TCR was sampled from a man aged 55 to 69 with active COVID-19.

The CDR3 sequence is CASSFRLAGGSETQYF. The CDR3, as DNA: TGTGCCAGCAGTTTCCGACTAGCGGGGGGGTCAGAGACCCAGTACTTC. The V and J genes are TRBV6-2 or TRBV6-3 and TRBJ2-5; 14 nucleotides match TRBD2. The junction had 5 bases not matched to a gene; V was cut back by 4 bases and J by 4 bases. The length of the CDR3 is 16 residues. Germline CDR1 and CDR2: MNHEY and SVGEGT.